The entry below describes one T cell receptor (beta chain). Its antigen remains undetermined. The record has no base qualities; no much larger clone is one base away. This specimen belongs to a study of vaccination and CD4 T cells after COVID-19 (dated by TCRdb to 2021 to 2024). Regarding the complete study: Every convalescent patient had a positive nasal swab PCR test for SARS-CoV-2, with mild disease in 9 or 10 patients and severe disease in one. In the convalescent cohort there were six males and four females, among whom were two Hispanic individuals, seven Caucasians, two Asians and one multiracial person. Participants got two doses of the Pfizer-BioNTech BNT162b2 vaccine (n=8) or two doses of the Moderna mRNA-1273 vaccine (n=2). Post-COVID blood samples were collected from convalescent patients a median of roughly 100 days after diagnosis, with a range of roughly 30 to 161 days. The time from the second vaccine dose to post-vaccine blood sampling had a median of roughly 70 days and ranged from roughly 13 to 241 days. Overlapping spike peptide pools from SARS-CoV-2 and from the common cold coronaviruses HCoV-NL63, HCoV-OC43 and HCoV-229E were used as culture stimuli. Control cultures received a CEFX viral epitope pool as the positive control, an HIV-1 Nef peptide pool as the negative control, or no peptide. The spike-specific CD4+ TCR repertoire was compared before and after mRNA vaccination in approximately 9 COVID-19 convalescent patients and a handful of infection-naive healthy vaccine recipients.

Per the publication, the treatment or condition label means: approximately 9-day PBMC culture with coronavirus spike peptide pools or control peptides (ViraFEST assay). The study used the ViraFEST assay, which expanded antigen-specific T cells with peptide pools and then identified expanded clonotypes by TCR sequencing. The convalescent patients' positive SARS-CoV-2 PCR tests fell between March and December 2020, which was before the Alpha, Beta and Delta variants emerged in the United States. PBMCs were cultured at approximately 2.1 million per well in IMDM supplemented with 5% human AB serum and about 10 IU/ml IL-2, with about 9 ug/ml peptide pools added. Half of the culture medium was replaced with fresh IL-2-containing medium on days 3 and 7. Once the cells had been in culture for approximately 10 days, the EasySep CD4+ T cell isolation kit was used to isolate CD4+ T cells by negative selection. Ficoll-Paque Plus gradient centrifugation was used to isolate PBMCs from whole blood, and the isolated PBMCs were then either used fresh or cryopreserved at -140C. Triplicate wells were generally used for each culture condition.

V is trimmed back by 8 bases and J by 2 bases, and the junction contains 5 bases that no gene match accounts for. Taken from cysteine to phenylalanine, the CDR3 has 14 residues. CDR3 DNA is the only sequence kept; it has 42 bases, read in frame from the first base. As encoded in the germline V gene, CDR1 is KGHSH while CDR2 is LQKENI. The library was made by PCR. TCR sequencing of DNA from cultured CD4+ T cells used the Oncomine TCR Beta short-read assay at the Johns Hopkins FTIC core. Genomic DNA was extracted from the cultured CD4+ T cells with the QIAamp micro DNA kit. The Oncomine TCR Beta libraries from cultured CD4+ T cells were pooled using unique dual indexes and then sequenced on an Illumina iSeq 100. The paper's data handling went like this. Non-productive sequences were removed, and CDR3s not starting with C, not ending with F or W, or shorter than 7 amino acids were discarded. The MANAFEST web application was used to identify antigen-specific clonotypes by comparing peptide-stimulated wells against reference wells and other culture wells. Positive clones required FDR below 0.05, an odds ratio above 5, and productive frequency above 0.1% in at least two of three replicate wells. Clonotypes that were significantly expanded in both SARS-CoV-2 spike wells and at least one common cold coronavirus spike condition were defined as cross-reactive. Using R version 3.6.1, CDR3 homology was evaluated through Levenshtein distances (stringdist) along with unrooted phylogenetic trees (ape). The public reads were reanalyzed by TCRdb: fastp trimming at Q25, MiXCR alignment, in-frame beta chains only. For every CDR3 protein sequence, its rows merge into one entry that carries the most common genes and DNA. The V and J calls, along with clone size, are taken from TCRdb and not from the paper's own processing. This sample lists 15,000 to 20,000 distinct CDR3 sequences; around 30% were detected once. Of the sample, roughly 14% falls within the top ten clones.

Here is what the overall study found, with its caveats: Of the vaccine-specific clones in convalescent patients, 304 of 307, or nearly all, reacted only to SARS-CoV-2 spike and did not cross-react with common cold coronaviruses. In convalescent patients, a median about 86% of post-vaccine SARS-CoV-2-reactive clones were detected only after vaccination, and vaccine-specific priming was suggested by this finding. An increase in the median number of SARS-CoV-2-reactive clonotypes from around 20 after infection to a few dozen after vaccination was observed, but the change was not found to be significant. Only a relatively small number of convalescent patients were included in the study, and early timepoints following natural infection were not analyzed.

This receptor was obtained from a human donor with COVID-19. The chain is assembled from TRBV18 and TRBJ1-5; the central 8 bases match TRBD1. The sequenced sample was cultured CD4+ T cells from blood. For the CDR3, the sequence is CASGEGQGNQPQHF. The sequenced DNA: TGTGCCAGCGGAGAGGGACAGGGCAATCAGCCCCAGCATTTT.